This entry lists 22 T cell receptor beta chains sequenced from one sample in a study of cytomegalovirus exposure and HLA in healthy donors. The table came from immunoSEQ multiplex PCR; TCRdb's copy has only in-frame clones and leaves some out. The sample consists of 120,000 or so clones, about 90% of them appearing once. Sequenced input: PBMCs. The receptors derive from a woman in her late teens or twenties in good health and CMV-seronegative.

The DNA of the CDR3 is TGTGCCAGCAGGGACCCTCATATCGGGACTAGCGGGAGGACCTTCGAGGATACGCAGTATTTT. Amino acid sequence: CASRDPHIGTSGRTFEDTQYF. This chain connects TRBV6-4 to TRBJ2-3; 15 bases agree with TRBD2. From germline, CDR1 is MRHNA and CDR2 SNTAGT. The CDR3 length is 21 residues. J lost 6 bases, V lost 6 bases, and 22 bases had no gene match.

This clone was observed once. This chain joins TRBV27 and TRBJ2-1, with 9 bases aligning to TRBD2. V shed 6 bases, J shed 2 bases, and the junction held 2 bases outside the gene matches. CDR1 is MNHEY and CDR2 is SMNVEV in the germline V gene (reference sequence). The CDR3 extends over 14 amino acids. The CDR3 DNA reads TGTGCCAGCAGCACTAGCGGGCCCTACAATGAGCAGTTCTTC. Protein product: CASSTSGPYNEQFF.

This clone has just one count. This chain uses TRBV4-1 with TRBJ2-7, with D possibly matching TRBD2 (5 bases). CDR3 length: 14 amino acids. Germline V CDR1 and CDR2: MGHRA, YSYEKL. V lost 4 bases and J 4 bases, leaving 14 bases between the germline ends. The CDR3, as DNA: TGCGCCAGCAGCCTGGACTCCCTAAGGTACGAGCAGTACTTC. Encoded protein: CASSLDSLRYEQYF.

The J gene is TRBJ2-1, the V gene TRBV5-1, with 7 nucleotides matching TRBD2. The CDR3 is 14 amino acids. Germline lookup yields CDR1 SGHRS and CDR2 YFSETQ. The ends lost 4 bases at V and 3 bases at J; junction bases unmatched: 4. CDR3 sequence: CASSLAENYNEQFF. DNA for the CDR3: TGCGCCAGCAGCCTAGCGGAAAACTACAATGAGCAGTTCTTC.

The CDR3 nucleotides are TGTGCCAGCAGTTACTCGCATAGCTTCAACTATGGCTACACCTTC. Residues: CASSYSHSFNYGYTF. The chain recombines TRBV6-5 with TRBJ1-2, with D unresolved. V gave up 0 bases and J gave up 2 bases, with 10 bases separating them. The CDR3 contains 15 residues. The germline CDR1 and CDR2 sequences are MNHEY and SVGAGI.

V and J are TRBV5-1 and TRBJ2-1; D not resolved. V was pared by 1 base and J by 5 bases, with 7 bases between. The CDR3 is 13 residues long. CDR1 is SGHRS, CDR2 YFSETQ, per germline. CDR3 nucleotide sequence: TGCGCCAGCAGCTTGCGTCCAGACAATGAGCAGTTCTTC. It is translated as CASSLRPDNEQFF. Drawing the rest from reference TRBV5-1 and TRBJ2-1, the complete variable domain is KAGVTQTPRYLIKTRGQQVTLSCSPISGHRSVSWYQQTPGQGLQFLFEYFSETQRNKGNFPGRFSGRQFSNSRSEMNVSTLELGDSALYLCASSLRPDNEQFFGPGTRLTVL.

V gene TRBV2 combines with J gene TRBJ2-3; 7 positions agree with TRBD1. CDR3 size: 14 residues. With V trimmed by 7 bases and J by 2 bases, 6 bases remained unmatched. Per the germline V gene, CDR1 is SNHLY and CDR2 is FYNNEI. The CDR3 region is CASITGQHTDTQYF. As DNA, the CDR3 is TGTGCCAGCATAACGGGACAGCACACAGATACGCAGTATTTT.

The genes are TRBV2 and TRBJ2-1; 7 positions agree with TRBD2. Per the germline V gene, CDR1 is SNHLY and CDR2 is FYNNEI. The CDR3 totals 15 residues. Losses at the gene ends were 3 bases for V and 9 bases for J; bases not matched to a gene: 11. DNA of the CDR3: TGTGCCAGCAGTGAGGAAGGACTAGGAGCGAGTGAGCAGTTCTTC. This translates into CASSEEGLGASEQFF.

Regarding this clone: Different DNA sequences within this sample yield the same CDR3. This rearrangement joins TRBV30 to TRBJ1-5, with D possibly being TRBD1 (5 bases). Trimming stripped 1 base from V and 3 bases from J, with 10 bases between. The V gene's germline CDR1 is GTSNPN and CDR2 SVGIG (reference sequence). The CDR3 sequence is 14 residues long. This CDR3 is CAWSGMGPNQPQHF. DNA for the CDR3: TGTGCCTGGAGTGGAATGGGGCCCAATCAGCCCCAGCATTTT.

The chain combines TRBV6-1 with TRBJ2-6; weak D call: TRBD2 (5 bases). Germline V gene sequence: CDR1 MNHNS, CDR2 SASEGT. The V end lost 4 bases, the J end lost 0 bases, and 10 bases lay between the germline ends. This CDR3 has 16 residues. The CDR3 loop is CASSVRAISGANVLTF. CDR3 DNA: TGTGCCAGCAGTGTGCGGGCGATCTCTGGGGCCAACGTCCTGACTTTC.

The chain employs TRBV28 and TRBJ1-1; perhaps TRBD1 as D (6 bases). There are 12 residues in the CDR3. Deletions cut 6 bases from V and 12 bases from J, with 17 bases between. CDR1 is MDHEN and CDR2 is SYDVKM in the germline V gene. In nucleotides, the CDR3 is TGTGCCAGCAGGACGCTACAGGGTATCACTTTCTTT. Its translation is CASRTLQGITFF. Full variable domain (rest looked up from reference TRBV28 and TRBJ1-1): DVKVTQSSRYLVKRTGEKVFLECVQDMDHENMFWYRQDPGLGLRLIYFSYDVKMKEKGDIPEGYSVSREKKERFSLILESASTNQTSMYLCASRTLQGITFFGQGTRLTVV.

The gene calls are TRBV10-3 and TRBJ1-1, with D maybe TRBD1 (5 bases). Germline assignment: CDR1 ENHRY and CDR2 SYGVKD. V dropped 6 bases and J dropped 2 bases, with 10 bases sitting between them. This CDR3 is built from 13 residues. The DNA for the CDR3 is TGTGCCATCAGGGGGCAGGCAAACACTGAAGCTTTCTTT. Translating gives CAIRGQANTEAFF.

This chain joins TRBV6-1 and TRBJ2-3; 16 bases line up with TRBD2. Germline V gene lookup returns CDR1 MNHNS and CDR2 SASEGT. The CDR3 spans 19 residues. The junction had 7 bases not matched to a gene; V was cut back by 4 bases and J by 0 bases. CDR3 DNA: TGTGCCAGCAGTGCAAAGGGACTAGCGGGGGGGACTAGCACAGATACGCAGTATTTT. Its translation is CASSAKGLAGGTSTDTQYF.

The rearrangement uses TRBV7-9 and TRBJ1-3; D not certain. The germline V and J ends were trimmed by 4 bases and 0 bases, with 10 bases remaining between them. Germline values: CDR1 SEHNR, CDR2 FQNEAQ (reference sequence). This CDR3 contains 15 residues. The CDR3 sequence is CASSSPTRSGNTIYF. Here the CDR3 DNA reads TGTGCCAGCAGCTCCCCGACACGCTCTGGAAACACCATATATTTT.

This clone was found once. Germline and junction disagree at one end, which may indicate a read error. The V and J genes are TRBV18 and TRBJ2-6; TRBD1 agrees at 7 bases. The CDR3 has 14 amino acids. Germline lookup yields CDR1 KGHSH and CDR2 LQKENI. The DNA for the CDR3 is TGTGCCAGCTCATCACCGGGACAGAACCACGTCCTGACTTTC. Translation: CASSSPGQNHVLTF.

The chain links TRBV10-3 to TRBJ2-7, with 9 bases identical to TRBD1. CDR1 and CDR2 (germline): ENHRY, SYGVKD. V shed 3 bases, J shed 4 bases, and the junction held 13 bases outside the gene matches. The CDR3 totals 17 residues. For the CDR3, the DNA is TGTGCCATCAGTGACCCAGGGGTGGACAGGGGTAGGTACGAGCAGTACTTC. Protein product: CAISDPGVDRGRYEQYF.

The chain employs TRBV27 and TRBJ2-6; D perhaps matches TRBD2 (5 bases). The V gene lost 5 bases and the J gene lost 4 bases, with 21 bases spanning the gap. The germline V gene has CDR1 MNHEY and CDR2 SMNVEV (reference sequence). This CDR3 is built from 18 residues. CDR3 in DNA: TGTGCCAGCAGTCCTGAACTAGTCACCTTTTGGGGGGCCAACGTCCTGACTTTC. As protein: CASSPELVTFWGANVLTF.

The chain has TRBV5-6 and TRBJ1-4, with 7 bases lining up with TRBD1. CDR1 and CDR2 (germline): SGHDT, YYEEEE. With 4 bases clipped from V and 4 bases from J, the junction kept 4 bases outside the gene matches. This CDR3 has 14 amino acids. The CDR3 sequence is CASSPGQINEKLFF. The CDR3 coding sequence is TGTGCCAGCAGCCCGGGACAGATTAATGAAAAACTGTTTTTT. The full variable domain, rest sourced from reference TRBV5-6 and TRBJ1-4, is DAGVTQSPTHLIKTRGQQVTLRCSPKSGHDTVSWYQQALGQGPQFIFQYYEEEERQRGNFPDRFSGHQFPNYSSELNVNALLLGDSALYLCASSPGQINEKLFFGSGTQLSVL.

The V and J genes are TRBV5-4 and TRBJ1-1; 12 bases are a match to TRBD1. The CDR3 spans 16 residues. The germline CDR1 and CDR2 sequences are SGHNT and YYREEE (reference sequence). Trimming at V came to 2 bases and at J to 5 bases, leaving 7 bases not matched to a gene. The chain's CDR3 is CASSFGTGGAGTEAFF. The CDR3 DNA follows: TGTGCCAGCAGCTTCGGGACAGGGGGCGCGGGGACTGAAGCTTTCTTT.

This clone was seen a few times. CDR3 DNA sequence: TGTGCCAGCACACAGGGGTTTAACACTGAAGCTTTCTTT. This gives the protein CASTQGFNTEAFF. The J gene is TRBJ1-1, the V gene TRBV25-1; 7 bases line up with TRBD1. Germline trimming cut 7 bases from V and 2 bases from J; bases unmatched to any gene: 4. The CDR3 totals 13 residues. Per germline, CDR1 MGHDK and CDR2 SYGVNS.

The rearrangement links TRBV4-3 to TRBJ1-2; D perhaps matches TRBD1 (5 bases). This CDR3 is 13 amino acids long. Germline CDR1 reads LGHNA; CDR2 reads YSLEER. With 0 bases removed from V and 8 bases from J, the gap between germline ends came to 10 bases. CDR3 coding DNA: TGCGCCAGCAGCCAAGATACGGGGGGAGGCTACACCTTC. It yields the protein CASSQDTGGGYTF.

V and J are TRBV4-3 and TRBJ2-3, with D tentatively TRBD2 (5 bases). From germline, CDR1 is LGHNA and CDR2 YSLEER. Trimming took 0 bases from V and 4 from J, leaving 17 bases between them. The CDR3 runs to 17 residues. As DNA, the CDR3 is TGCGCCAGCAGCCAAGATGTGGTTCAAATCGGGGCAGATACGCAGTATTTT. As protein: CASSQDVVQIGADTQYF.